One sample yielded the 2 T cell receptor beta chains listed below, sequenced in a study of cytotoxic CD8 clonotypes in ibrutinib-treated CLL. Only in-frame clones appear in the TCRdb table, and some are missing; sequencing was by immunoSEQ multiplex PCR. The sample gives about 40,000 clones, about 70% of which show up once; 7% is in the top ten. The specimen was PBMCs, collected at disease progression, from a patient treated with ibrutinib. The receptors derive from a human donor with chronic lymphocytic leukemia.

A few counts support this clone. The CDR3 region is CASAPGRNQPQHF. As DNA, the CDR3 is TGTGCTAGTGCCCCCGGTCGCAATCAGCCCCAGCATTTT. The chain joins TRBV12-5 to TRBJ1-5; no definite D call. Per germline, CDR1 LGHNT and CDR2 FRNRAP. This CDR3 is built from 13 residues. Trimming took 7 bases from V and 2 from J, leaving 9 bases between them. Complete variable domain (other parts from reference TRBV12-5 and TRBJ1-5): DARVTQTPRHKVTEMGQEVTMRCQPILGHNTVFWYRQTMMQGLELLAYFRNRAPLDDSGMPKDRFSAEMPDATLATLKIQPSEPRDSAVYFCASAPGRNQPQHFGDGTRLSIL.

The chain carries TRBV4-1 and TRBJ1-2; a possible D gene is TRBD1 (5 bases). V dropped 0 bases and J dropped 4 bases, with 18 bases sitting between them. CDR3 length equals 17 residues. Per germline, CDR1 MGHRA and CDR2 YSYEKL. CDR3 nucleotides: TGCGCCAGCAGCCAAGATCTTCTTGGGGCAGCCCGCTATGGCTACACCTTC. Translation: CASSQDLLGAARYGYTF.